Listed below are T cell receptor beta chains from one sample, sequenced in a study of stem cell transplantation in POMP-related autoinflammatory disease. This table comes from immunoSEQ multiplex PCR, and its TCRdb copy is limited to in-frame clones, with some not included. The top ten clones hold less than 3% of a sample with tens of thousands of clones, roughly four fifths of them seen once. The sample consisted of CD4+ T cells from PBMCs, taken before stem cell transplantation. The receptors derive from a human donor with POMP-related autoinflammation and immune dysregulation (PRAID). Both conserved end residues are part of each CDR3. D genes are given only for firm matches. Clone size appears in some rows only: once, few, many, or a class for an expanded clone.

j_gene	d_gene	abundance	v_gene	CDR3nt	CDR3aa
TRBJ1-2	TRBD1	-	TRBV7-2	TGTGCCAGCAGCTTAGTCGTCCGGACAGGGTACGGCTACACCTTC	CASSLVVRTGYGYTF
TRBJ2-7	-	-	TRBV10-3	TGTGCCATCAGTTCTAACGAGGGCGAGCAGTACTTC	CAISSNEGEQYF
TRBJ1-4	TRBD1	-	TRBV29-1	TGCAGCGTGGAGACAGGGGCGTATGAAAAACTGTTTTTT	CSVETGAYEKLFF
TRBJ2-2	-	-	TRBV6-5	TGTGCCAGCTCGACCCGGGACAAAGTCACCGGGGAGCTGTTTTTT	CASSTRDKVTGELFF
TRBJ1-5	-	few	TRBV19	TGTGCCAGTCGAGGATGGGCCAATCAGCCCCAGCATTTT	CASRGWANQPQHF
TRBJ2-1	-	-	TRBV10-2	TGCGCCAGCAGCCCATGGTTCAATGAGCAGTTCTTC	CASSPWFNEQFF
TRBJ1-1	TRBD1	-	TRBV4-2	TGTGCCAGCAACCAAGGACAGGGAGGGTTTAACACTGAAGCTTTCTTT	CASNQGQGGFNTEAFF
TRBJ2-2	TRBD2	-	TRBV2	TGTGCCAGCAGACTCCGGGACTACTTCCCTGGGGAGCTGTTTTTT	CASRLRDYFPGELFF
TRBJ2-7	-	-	TRBV6-6	TGTGCCAGCAGTAGCTCCCAGCAGACCCCTCGGGAGCAGTACTTC	CASSSSQQTPREQYF
TRBJ1-3	TRBD1	-	TRBV6-6	TGTGCCAGCAATACATACAGGGGCTCTGGAAACACCATATATTTT	CASNTYRGSGNTIYF
TRBJ2-7	-	few	TRBV5-8	TGTGCCAGCAGCACTGGACAGTCCTACGAGCAGTACTTC	CASSTGQSYEQYF
TRBJ1-3	TRBD1	-	TRBV2	TGTGCCAGCAGTCGGAGGCGGGACAGCCCTGGAGGCACCATATATTTT	CASSRRRDSPGGTIYF
TRBJ1-2	-	few	TRBV6-5	TGTGCCAGCAGTTACTCGATAGGGGGTAACTATGGCTACACCTTC	CASSYSIGGNYGYTF
TRBJ1-1	TRBD1	-	TRBV18	TGTGCCAGCTCTCTCGGACAGGGTCGGTTAAACACTGAAGCTTTCTTT	CASSLGQGRLNTEAFF
TRBJ2-4	-	-	TRBV2	TGTGCCAGCAGAGGGGGACTATTCACGAAGGCAGCCAAAAACATTCAGTACTTC	CASRGGLFTKAAKNIQYF
TRBJ2-1	-	-	TRBV7-9	TGTGCCAGCAGCGCCTACAATGAGCAGTTCTTC	CASSAYNEQFF
TRBJ1-2	-	-	TRBV6-5	TGTGCCAGCAGTTACTCGAGTGGGCGGGCTAACTATGGCTACACCTTC	CASSYSSGRANYGYTF
TRBJ2-1	-	-	TRBV7-3	TGTGCCAGCAGCTTAGGACAGTACAGTGAGCAGTTCTTC	CASSLGQYSEQFF
TRBJ2-3	-	-	TRBV5-1	TGCGCCAGCAGCCCGGGGCAATACACAGATACGCAGTATTTT	CASSPGQYTDTQYF
TRBJ2-2	-	once	TRBV28	TGTGCCAGCAGTTCACCGTACACCGGGGAGCTGTTTTTT	CASSSPYTGELFF
TRBJ2-3	-	-	TRBV6-5	TGTGCCAGCAGTTCGGGGGCGCAGGGAGATACGCAGTATTTT	CASSSGAQGDTQYF
TRBJ2-7	-	-	TRBV5-8	TGTGCCAGCAGCTTGAAAGGGGGGCGTGCGTACGAGCAGTACTTC	CASSLKGGRAYEQYF